The 8 T cell receptor beta chains below all came from one sample that was sequenced in a study of CD8 T cells in Susac syndrome. Random hexamers served to reverse transcribe about 0.5 to 1 ug RNA. One entry per CDR3 protein, called by TCRdb with MiXCR from the immunoSEQ multiplex PCR reads. The sample holds some 140,000 distinct CDR3 sequences, 65% to 90% seen once. Sequenced input: CD8+ T cells from PBMCs. Source of these receptors: a human donor with multiple sclerosis.

In its sample, this clonotype was seen once. The chain uses TRBV6-5 and TRBJ2-5; 10 bases agree with TRBD2. Germline V gene lookup returns CDR1 MNHEY and CDR2 SVGAGI. With V trimmed by 2 bases and J by 3 bases, 3 bases remained unmatched. This CDR3 has 15 residues. The CDR3, as DNA: TGTGCCAGCAGTTACCTCGGACTAGCGGAAGAGACCCAGTACTTC. Translation gives CASSYLGLAEETQYF.

V and J are TRBV27 and TRBJ2-3; D possibly matches TRBD1 or TRBD2 (6 bases each). The germline V gene encodes CDR1 MNHEY and CDR2 SMNVEV (reference sequence). Trimming removed 1 base from V and 1 base from J, with 12 bases in between. The CDR3 is 16 residues long. CDR3 region: CASSLYGGGGTDTQYF. The CDR3 region has the DNA TGTGCCAGCAGTTTATATGGAGGGGGAGGCACAGATACGCAGTATTTT.

The chain couples TRBV10-3 to TRBJ2-1; 11 positions agree with TRBD2. This CDR3 contains 15 residues. Trimming removed 2 bases from V and 9 bases from J; junction bases left unmatched: 6. CDR1 is ENHRY, CDR2 SYGVKD, per germline. CDR3 DNA sequence: TGTGCCATCAGTGAGGGAGCTAGCGGGAGGTCTGAGCAGTTCTTC. Translating it yields CAISEGASGRSEQFF.

This chain connects TRBV3-1 to TRBJ2-1, with TRBD2 identical over 10 bases. CDR1 is LGHDT and CDR2 is YNNKEL in the germline V gene (reference sequence). The CDR3 covers 18 residues. Trimming cost V 4 bases and J 4 bases; bases outside gene matches: 13. CDR3 sequence: CASSPAGLAGGLYNEQFF. Here the CDR3 DNA reads TGTGCCAGCAGCCCCGCAGGCTTAGCGGGAGGTCTTTACAATGAGCAGTTCTTC.

V usage is TRBV21-1 and J usage is TRBJ2-1. TRBV21-1 is recorded as a pseudogene. This CDR3 is built from 17 residues. CDR3: CASSKGERTSSYNEQFF. CDR3 DNA: TGTGCCAGCAGCAAAGGGGAACGGACCAGCTCCTACAATGAGCAGTTCTTC.

A single count supports this clonotype. The chain links TRBV12-3 or TRBV12-4 to TRBJ1-6; 7 nucleotides line up with TRBD1. The CDR3 consists of 17 residues. The J segment lost 6 bases and the V segment lost 5 bases, leaving 13 bases of the junction unmatched. This CDR3 is CASSPNPRDSFNSPLHF. The CDR3 nucleotides read TGTGCCAGCAGTCCGAACCCCCGGGACAGCTTTAATTCACCCCTCCACTTT.

V usage is TRBV6-2 or TRBV6-3 and J usage is TRBJ1-1, with D possibly TRBD1 on 5 matching bases. Germline CDR1 reads MNHEY; CDR2 reads SVGEGT. Trimming cost V 6 bases and J 5 bases, with 13 bases left between them. The CDR3 is 13 residues long. The CDR3 region is CASSYTGTTEAFF. The CDR3 DNA follows: TGTGCCAGCAGCTACACCGGGACGACTGAAGCTTTCTTT.

This clonotype appeared a few times. V usage is TRBV5-1 and J usage is TRBJ2-1; D ambiguous. Per the germline V gene, CDR1 is SGHRS and CDR2 is YFSETQ. The CDR3 totals 13 residues. The V and J ends lost 1 base and 3 bases respectively, with 5 bases between them. The CDR3 reads CASSLNGYNEQFF. The CDR3 DNA reads as TGCGCCAGCAGCTTGAACGGCTACAATGAGCAGTTCTTC.